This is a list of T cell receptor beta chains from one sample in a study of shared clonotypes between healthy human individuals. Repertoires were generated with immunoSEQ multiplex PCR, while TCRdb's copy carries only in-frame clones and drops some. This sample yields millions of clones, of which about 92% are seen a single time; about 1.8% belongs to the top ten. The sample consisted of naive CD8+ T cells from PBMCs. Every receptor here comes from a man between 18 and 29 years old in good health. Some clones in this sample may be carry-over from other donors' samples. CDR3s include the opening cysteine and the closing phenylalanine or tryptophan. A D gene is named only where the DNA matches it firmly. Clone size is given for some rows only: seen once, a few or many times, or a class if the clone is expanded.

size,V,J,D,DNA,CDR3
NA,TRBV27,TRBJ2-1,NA,TGTGCCAGCAGCTACGGCCTGGGTCGCTTCTACAATGAGCAGTTCTTC,CASSYGLGRFYNEQFF
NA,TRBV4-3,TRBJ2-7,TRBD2,TGCGCCAGCAGCCCCGGGACTAGCGCCTACGAGCAGTACTTC,CASSPGTSAYEQYF
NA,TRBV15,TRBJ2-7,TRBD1,TGTGCCACCAGCAGAACTAATACAGGGGGCTACGAGCAGTACTTC,CATSRTNTGGYEQYF
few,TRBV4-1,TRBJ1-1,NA,TGCGCCAGCAGCCAAGTCGGAGGGGGTACTGAAGCTTTCTTT,CASSQVGGGTEAFF
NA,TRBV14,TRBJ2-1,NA,TGTGCCAGCAGCACCCATTACAATGAGCAGTTCTTC,CASSTHYNEQFF
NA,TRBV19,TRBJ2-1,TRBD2,TGTGCCAGTAGCCCAGCGGGAGGCTCCTACAATGAGCAGTTCTTC,CASSPAGGSYNEQFF
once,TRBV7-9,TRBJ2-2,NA,TGTGCCAGCAGCTTATTCATCCATTCGAACACCGGGGAGCTGTTTTTT,CASSLFIHSNTGELFF
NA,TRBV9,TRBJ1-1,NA,TGTGCCAGCAGCGTGACAGGTTTGGGCACTGAAGCTTTCTTT,CASSVTGLGTEAFF
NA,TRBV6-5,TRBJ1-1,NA,TGTGCCAGCAGTCACTCGACCAGGAACACTGAAGCTTTCTTT,CASSHSTRNTEAFF
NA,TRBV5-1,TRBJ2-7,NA,TGCGCCAGCAGCTTGGGCGGTGGGGCCGAGCAGTACTTC,CASSLGGGAEQYF
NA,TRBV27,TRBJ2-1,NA,TGTGCCAGCAGTCCCCCCCATAGCCGGAGCTCCTACAATGAGCAGTTCTTC,CASSPPHSRSSYNEQFF
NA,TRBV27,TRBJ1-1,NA,TGTGCCAGCAGTTTATCCGGGACATACACTGAAGCTTTCTTT,CASSLSGTYTEAFF
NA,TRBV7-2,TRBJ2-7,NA,TGTGCCAGCAGCCCCCGACAGCAGAGGGGGAACGAGCAGTACTTC,CASSPRQQRGNEQYF
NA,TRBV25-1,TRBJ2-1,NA,TGTGCCAGCACCCCCGGGACCTTCTACAATGAGCAGTTCTTC,CASTPGTFYNEQFF
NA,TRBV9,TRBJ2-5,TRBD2,TGTGCCAGCAGCGTAGGGGTCGTGCTAGCGGGAGGGGAAGAGACCCAGTACTTC,CASSVGVVLAGGEETQYF
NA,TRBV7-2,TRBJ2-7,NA,TGTGCCAGCAGCTTAGACGCAGGGTACACCTACGAGCAGTACTTC,CASSLDAGYTYEQYF
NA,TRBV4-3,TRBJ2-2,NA,TGCGCCAGCAGCCAAGGGTACCTAAACACCGGGGAGCTGTTTTTT,CASSQGYLNTGELFF
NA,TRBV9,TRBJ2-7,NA,TGTGCCAGCAGCGTAGAGCCGGGAATCTCCTACGAGCAGTACTTC,CASSVEPGISYEQYF
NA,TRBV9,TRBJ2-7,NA,TGTGCCAGCAGCGTAGGGCAGGCTTCCTACGAGCAGTACTTC,CASSVGQASYEQYF
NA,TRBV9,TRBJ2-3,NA,TGTGCCAGCAGCTCCGGGCCCACGGATACGCAGTATTTT,CASSSGPTDTQYF
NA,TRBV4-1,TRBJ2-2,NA,TGCGCCAGCAGCCAAGATATAACGGGTCGAGGGGAGCTGTTTTTT,CASSQDITGRGELFF
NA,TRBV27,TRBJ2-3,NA,TGTGCCAGCAGTTCCCGCAGAAGGTTCACAGATACGCAGTATTTT,CASSSRRRFTDTQYF
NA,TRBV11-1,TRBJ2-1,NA,TGTGCCAGCAGCTTATACGGGGGCACATACAATGAGCAGTTCTTC,CASSLYGGTYNEQFF
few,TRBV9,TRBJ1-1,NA,TGTGCCAGCAGCGTAGCGCGGGCCACTGAAGCTTTCTTT,CASSVARATEAFF
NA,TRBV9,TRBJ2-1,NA,TGTGCCAGCACCGCTCTGGGGAAAAACAATGAGCAGTTCTTC,CASTALGKNNEQFF
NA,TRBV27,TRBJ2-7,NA,TGTGCCAGCAGCCCCCTGACTGGGTCCTACGAGCAGTACTTC,CASSPLTGSYEQYF
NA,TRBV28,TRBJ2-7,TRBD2,TGTGCCAGCAGTCATAGTACTAGCGGGGTAAACTACGAGCAGTACTTC,CASSHSTSGVNYEQYF